Listed below are T cell receptor beta chains from one sample, sequenced in a study of early T cells in non-severe SARS-CoV-2 infection. Using its own MiXCR run on the 5' RACE reads, TCRdb lists one record per CDR3 protein. The sample shows about 92,000 distinct CDR3 sequences, 13% to 15% of them seen only once. The sequencing input was whole blood. All receptors come from an adult who was a healthcare worker with PCR-confirmed SARS-CoV-2 infection or an uninfected control (not recorded which). Both conserved end residues are part of each CDR3. The D gene is left open where the match is weak. Not all rows give a size; the values are once, few, many and, for expanded clones, a class.

>TRBJ2-7|TRBV20-1|NA|many
TGCAGTGCTAGAGATGCCTCGGGCGGCTCCTACGAGCAGTACTTC
CSARDASGGSYEQYF
>TRBJ1-5|TRBV7-2|TRBD1|many
TGTGCCAGCAGCTTCGGACAGGGGCAACAGCCCCAGCATTTT
CASSFGQGQQPQHF
>TRBJ2-1|TRBV11-2|TRBD2|NA
TGTGCCAGCAGCACCCGACTAGCGGGAGGGGACAATGAGCAGTTCTTC
CASSTRLAGGDNEQFF
>TRBJ2-2|TRBV15|TRBD2|NA
TGTGCCACCGCCGAGGGCGGGGGGGACACCGGGGAGCTGTTTTTT
CATAEGGGDTGELFF
>TRBJ2-5|TRBV6-5|NA|few
TGTGCCAGGCCAGAGGGGAACCAAGAGACCCAGTACTTC
CARPEGNQETQYF
>TRBJ1-5|TRBV6-6|NA|NA
TGTGCCAGCAGTTACAACCCGTATAGCAATCAGCCCCAGCATTTT
CASSYNPYSNQPQHF
>TRBJ2-1|TRBV15|TRBD2|few
TGTGCCACCAGCAGAGATCACAGCGGGAGGGCCGGGGAGCAGTTCTTC
CATSRDHSGRAGEQFF
>TRBJ1-2|TRBV27|TRBD1|few
TGTGCCAGCAGTTTCCTTCCCCCGGGACAGGGCCTAGAGGGCTACACCTTC
CASSFLPPGQGLEGYTF
>TRBJ2-1|TRBV29-1|NA|few
TGCAGCGGAAGAGACTACAATGAGCAGTTCTTC
CSGRDYNEQFF
>TRBJ1-4|TRBV5-1|NA|many
TGCGCCAGCAGCTTGGATTGGGCGGTTAATGAAAAACTGTTTTTT
CASSLDWAVNEKLFF
>TRBJ1-5|TRBV7-9|NA|NA
TGTGCCAGCAGCCCCCCAGGTCAGCCCCAGCATTTT
CASSPPGQPQHF
>TRBJ2-3|TRBV14|NA|few
TGTGCCAGCAGCCAAGATGGGGTCTTTGGCACAGATACGCAGTATTTT
CASSQDGVFGTDTQYF
>TRBJ2-3|TRBV7-9|NA|few
TGTGCCAGCACCCGACCCGGGGCCGCAGATACGCAGTATTTT
CASTRPGAADTQYF